These T cell receptor beta chains were read from a single sample in a study of T cells after yellow fever vaccination. Using its own MiXCR run on the 5' RACE reads, TCRdb lists one record per CDR3 protein. This repertoire shows 300,000 to 350,000 distinct CDR3 sequences, around 8.1% found once; its top ten account for roughly 15%. Material: PBMCs, obtained about 41 days after the first yellow fever vaccination. The receptors here all came from a man aged 18-30 years who received the YFV17D yellow fever vaccine. The CDR3 runs from the conserved cysteine through the conserved F or W. The D gene is left open where the match is weak. Only some rows state a clone size, as once, few, many or a class for expanded clones.

>TRBJ1-2|few|TRBV7-2|NA
CASSLDPASNYGYTF
TGTGCCAGCAGCTTAGATCCAGCTTCAAACTATGGCTACACCTTC
>TRBJ2-1|few|TRBV19|TRBD1
CASSIRGQGATNEQFF
TGTGCCAGTAGTATAAGGGGACAGGGGGCCACCAATGAGCAGTTCTTC
>TRBJ1-5|NA|TRBV18|NA
CASSPRPGTQNQPQHF
TGTGCCAGCTCACCCCGCCCCGGGACACAGAATCAGCCCCAGCATTTT
>TRBJ2-7|NA|TRBV5-1|NA
CASSLDPGSYEQYF
TGCGCCAGCAGCTTGGATCCAGGGAGCTACGAGCAGTACTTC
>TRBJ1-3|NA|TRBV7-9|NA
CASRPSNTIYF
TGTGCCAGCAGGCCTTCCAACACCATATATTTT
>TRBJ2-3|few|TRBV5-1|NA
CASSWLSAGLTDTQYF
TGCGCCAGCAGCTGGCTGAGTGCGGGACTCACAGATACGCAGTATTTT
>TRBJ1-1|few|TRBV7-9|NA
CASSLLEAEAFF
TGTGCCAGCAGCTTATTGGAGGCTGAAGCTTTCTTT
>TRBJ1-1|many|TRBV7-7|NA
CASSWGGNTEAFF
TGTGCTAGCAGCTGGGGGGGGAACACTGAAGCTTTCTTT
>TRBJ2-1|few|TRBV9|TRBD2
CASSSPTSGGRSYNEQFF
TGTGCCAGCAGCTCTCCGACTAGCGGGGGGCGCTCCTACAATGAGCAGTTCTTC
>TRBJ1-5|NA|TRBV7-2|TRBD1
CASARQGSNQPQHF
TGTGCCAGCGCCCGACAGGGGAGCAATCAGCCCCAGCATTTT
>TRBJ2-7|few|TRBV6-5|TRBD1
CASSPGQGALHSYEQYF
TGTGCCAGCAGCCCGGGACAGGGGGCCCTACACTCCTACGAGCAGTACTTC
>TRBJ2-4|NA|TRBV7-2|TRBD2
CASRSGLASIQYF
TGTGCCAGCAGAAGCGGACTAGCCAGCATTCAGTACTTC
>TRBJ1-2|NA|TRBV18|TRBD1
CASSPPGQQFNYGYTF
TGTGCCAGCTCACCCCCGGGACAGCAATTTAACTATGGCTACACCTTC
>TRBJ2-5|NA|TRBV20-1|NA
CSARDWPRRAQETQYF
TGCAGTGCTAGAGATTGGCCCAGGCGGGCCCAAGAGACCCAGTACTTC
>TRBJ2-2|few|TRBV7-9|NA
CASSLFTGGELFF
TGTGCCAGCAGCTTATTTACGGGCGGGGAGCTGTTTTTT
>TRBJ2-1|few|TRBV9|TRBD1
CASSAPGQGGNEQFF
TGTGCCAGCAGCGCACCGGGACAGGGGGGTAATGAGCAGTTCTTC
>TRBJ1-3|few|TRBV30|NA
CAWSAGRDSGNTIYF
TGTGCCTGGAGTGCGGGACGGGACTCTGGAAACACCATATATTTT
>TRBJ2-3|few|TRBV7-2|NA
CASSPGGPLDTQYF
TGTGCCAGCAGCCCCGGGGGGCCCTTAGATACGCAGTATTTT
>TRBJ1-5|NA|TRBV19|NA
CASILRNSNQPQHF
TGTGCCAGTATTCTCCGGAATAGCAATCAGCCCCAGCATTTT
>TRBJ2-1|few|TRBV4-1|NA
CASSESRINEQFF
TGCGCCAGCAGCGAATCTCGGATCAATGAGCAGTTCTTC
>TRBJ2-1|few|TRBV6-2/TRBV6-3|NA
CASSYPLGLQFF
TGTGCCAGCAGTTACCCACTGGGACTGCAGTTCTTC
>TRBJ1-4|few|TRBV4-1|NA
CASSQVFPGPSTTNEKLFF
TGCGCCAGCAGCCAAGTTTTTCCAGGGCCGAGTACAACTAATGAAAAACTGTTTTTT
>TRBJ2-6|few|TRBV20-1|TRBD1
CSARTGARVSGANVLTF
TGCAGTGCTAGGACAGGGGCTAGGGTCTCTGGGGCCAACGTCCTGACTTTC
>TRBJ2-1|few|TRBV12-3/TRBV12-4|NA
CASSFNGGYNNEQFF
TGTGCCAGCAGTTTTAACGGGGGATATAACAATGAGCAGTTCTTC
>TRBJ1-3|many|TRBV7-6|NA
CASSLAGTGNTIYF
TGTGCCAGCAGCTTAGCAGGGACTGGAAACACCATATATTTT
>TRBJ2-5|few|TRBV4-1|TRBD1
CASSPDRKETQYF
TGCGCCAGCAGCCCGGACAGGAAAGAGACCCAGTACTTC
>TRBJ2-2|NA|TRBV6-2/TRBV6-3|NA
CASSYVGIRNTGELFF
TGTGCCAGCAGTTACGTAGGAATCCGAAACACCGGGGAGCTGTTTTTT
>TRBJ2-3|NA|TRBV5-4|TRBD2
CASSLRASGRGTDTQYF
TGTGCCAGCAGCTTAAGGGCTAGCGGGAGGGGCACAGATACGCAGTATTTT
>TRBJ1-4|many|TRBV12-3/TRBV12-4|NA
CASGDPPPRVKLFF
TGTGCCAGCGGAGACCCCCCACCACGGGTAAAACTGTTTTTT
>TRBJ2-5|NA|TRBV10-3|NA
CAISGEWGKETQYF
TGTGCCATCAGTGGGGAGTGGGGAAAAGAGACCCAGTACTTC
>TRBJ2-7|NA|TRBV5-1|NA
CASSSEPKTSRYEQYF
TGCGCCAGCAGCTCCGAACCTAAGACTAGTAGGTACGAGCAGTACTTC
>TRBJ1-1|NA|TRBV6-4|TRBD1
CASSPTQTGVTEAFF
TGTGCCAGCAGCCCTACCCAGACAGGGGTCACTGAAGCTTTCTTT
>TRBJ2-2|few|TRBV28|NA
CASSSHFTGELFF
TGTGCCAGCAGTTCACACTTCACCGGGGAGCTGTTTTTT
>TRBJ2-1|NA|TRBV7-2|NA
CTSSLAGEENEQFF
TGTACCAGCAGCTTAGCGGGGGAGGAGAATGAGCAGTTCTTC
>TRBJ2-7|few|TRBV12-3/TRBV12-4|NA
CASSLWGPPYEQYF
TGTGCCAGCAGTTTATGGGGGCCCCCCTACGAGCAGTACTTC
>TRBJ2-2|many|TRBV29-1|NA
CSVFWAGELFF
TGCAGCGTTTTTTGGGCCGGGGAGCTGTTTTTT
>TRBJ2-2|few|TRBV15|TRBD2
CATSRDLAGGVGELFF
TGTGCCACCAGCAGAGACCTAGCGGGGGGTGTGGGGGAGCTGTTTTTT
>TRBJ2-2|many|TRBV20-1|NA
CSAREGFGSSNTGELFF
TGCAGTGCTAGAGAAGGCTTCGGGTCGTCTAACACCGGGGAGCTGTTTTTT
>TRBJ2-2|many|TRBV5-1|NA
CASIGPHQGRPGELFF
TGCGCCAGCATCGGGCCCCACCAGGGCCGCCCCGGGGAGCTGTTTTTT
>TRBJ1-2|NA|TRBV6-5|NA
CASSSLTQWYGYTF
TGTGCCAGCAGTTCCCTCACTCAGTGGTATGGCTACACCTTC
>TRBJ1-2|few|TRBV20-1|NA
CSASGGYGYTF
TGCAGTGCCAGCGGAGGCTATGGCTACACCTTC
>TRBJ1-1|few|TRBV5-4|TRBD1
CASSWLQGAGTEAFF
TGTGCCAGCAGCTGGCTCCAGGGGGCGGGCACTGAAGCTTTCTTT
>TRBJ2-7|NA|TRBV28|NA
CASSLRLSSYEQYF
TGTGCCAGCAGTCTCCGACTTTCGTCCTACGAGCAGTACTTC
>TRBJ2-3|many|TRBV7-9|NA
CASSPWEDTDTQYF
TGTGCCAGCAGCCCATGGGAGGACACAGATACGCAGTATTTT
>TRBJ1-6|NA|TRBV6-5|NA
CASSYSPQGVSSPLHF
TGTGCCAGCAGTTACTCACCCCAGGGAGTTAGTTCACCCCTCCACTTT
>TRBJ2-3|few|TRBV13|TRBD1
CASSSYRDRADTQYF
TGTGCCAGCAGCTCCTACCGGGACAGGGCGGATACGCAGTATTTT
>TRBJ1-2|few|TRBV3-1|NA
CASSQAWANYGYTF
TGTGCCAGCAGCCAAGCTTGGGCTAACTATGGCTACACCTTC
>TRBJ2-3|NA|TRBV3-1|NA
CASSQVMADTQYF
TGTGCCAGCAGCCAAGTGATGGCAGATACGCAGTATTTT
>TRBJ2-3|few|TRBV11-2|NA
CASSLGGYDTQYF
TGTGCCAGCAGCTTAGGGGGGTACGATACGCAGTATTTT